Listed here are 26 T cell receptor beta chains from one sample, sequenced in a study of siplizumab effects on memory and regulatory T cells. Data came from immunoSEQ multiplex PCR; TCRdb stores just in-frame clones and leaves some out. Among roughly 56,000 clones listed, approximately 93% were seen once. Input material: CD8+ T cells sorted from blood. These TCRs come from a human donor in good health.

This chain uses TRBV4-3 with TRBJ2-5; 8 bases agree with TRBD1. J lost 5 bases, V lost 0 bases, and 8 bases had no gene match. Germline loops: CDR1 LGHNA, CDR2 YSLEER. The CDR3 is 16 amino acids. In DNA, the CDR3 is TGCGCCAGCAGCCAAGACCGGGCAGGGGGCGGCGAGACCCAGTACTTC. Amino acid sequence: CASSQDRAGGGETQYF.

The chain combines TRBV6-5 with TRBJ2-2, with D tentatively TRBD2 (6 bases). The CDR3 has 15 amino acids. From germline, CDR1 is MNHEY and CDR2 SVGAGI. With 2 bases removed from V and 4 bases from J, the gap between germline ends came to 11 bases. CDR3 in DNA: TGTGCCAGCAGTTACCGGGGGACCCCCACCGGGGAGCTGTTTTTT. Amino acids: CASSYRGTPTGELFF.

V gene TRBV20-1 combines with J gene TRBJ1-1; the D gene is possibly TRBD1 (5 bases). CDR1 and CDR2 (germline): DFQATT, SNEGSKA (reference sequence). Trimming left V 5 bases short and J 8 bases short, with 12 bases between. CDR3 length: 11 amino acids. The CDR3 sequence is CSAETGAEAFF. As DNA, the CDR3 is TGCAGTGCTGAAACAGGCGCCGAAGCTTTCTTT.

This clone occurred once. This chain connects TRBV10-2 to TRBJ1-2, with D possibly being TRBD1 (5 bases). In germline, CDR1 is WSHSY, CDR2 SAAADI. This CDR3 comprises 12 residues. The V and J ends lost 6 bases and 8 bases respectively, with 13 bases between them. CDR3 in amino acids: CASRGGELGYTF. The CDR3 DNA reads as TGCGCCAGCAGGGGGGGTGAGCTGGGCTACACCTTC.

This clone appeared a single time. CDR3 protein: CATSSSGSSYNEQFF. The DNA of the CDR3 is TGTGCCACCAGCTCTAGCGGGAGCTCCTACAATGAGCAGTTCTTC. The rearrangement links TRBV15 to TRBJ2-1, with 10 bases that match TRBD2. Germline V gives CDR1 LNHNV, CDR2 YYDKDF (reference sequence). The CDR3 totals 15 residues. Trimming cost V 5 bases and J 0 bases; bases outside gene matches: 1.

This clone was picked up a small number of times. The chain links TRBV13 to TRBJ1-3, with a tentative D call TRBD1 (5 bases). This CDR3 is 14 amino acids long. From germline, CDR1 is PRHDT and CDR2 FYEKMQ (reference sequence). V was shortened by 5 bases and J by 4 bases, with 12 bases between the two germline ends. Written as DNA, the CDR3 is TGTGCCAGCAGCCTCCAGGGTTACGGAAACACCATATATTTT. Its protein product is CASSLQGYGNTIYF.

The rearrangement links TRBV27 to TRBJ2-3; D unclear. CDR1 is MNHEY, CDR2 SMNVEV, per germline (reference sequence). V was trimmed by 6 bases and J by 5 bases, leaving 12 bases between them. The CDR3 is 13 residues long. CDR3 amino acids: CASSTVTRDTQYF. The CDR3 DNA sequence: TGTGCCAGCAGCACGGTTACGCGAGATACGCAGTATTTT.

This sequence joins TRBV4-1 and TRBJ2-2, with D perhaps matching TRBD2 (6 bases). There are 16 residues in the CDR3. Germline lookup yields CDR1 MGHRA and CDR2 YSYEKL. With 1 base removed from V and 1 base from J, the gap between germline ends came to 10 bases. The CDR3, as DNA: TGCGCCAGCAGCCAAGTCGGCGGGGAGAACACCGGGGAGCTGTTTTTT. It specifies CASSQVGGENTGELFF.

The chain carries TRBV4-3 and TRBJ2-7; tentatively, D is TRBD1 (6 bases). The CDR3 spans 15 residues. CDR1 and CDR2 from the germline V gene are LGHNA and YSLEER. V lost 0 bases, J lost 3 bases, and 12 bases lay in between. The CDR3 region is CASSQEWTALYEQYF. In DNA form, the CDR3 reads TGCGCCAGCAGCCAAGAATGGACAGCTCTCTACGAGCAGTACTTC.

V usage is TRBV18 and J usage is TRBJ2-7, with D unresolved. Trimming pared 4 bases from V and 5 bases from J, leaving 18 bases between. The germline CDR1 and CDR2 sequences are KGHSH and LQKENI. The CDR3 spans 15 residues. CDR3 bases: TGTGCCAGCTCACTGGTCAACTCCGACCGCCACGAGCAGTACTTC. Its protein is CASSLVNSDRHEQYF.

The V gene is TRBV5-6, the J gene TRBJ2-7; 9 bases align to TRBD2. Trimming cost V 2 bases and J 4 bases; bases outside gene matches: 7. CDR1 and CDR2 from the germline V gene are SGHDT and YYEEEE. The CDR3 runs 15 residues. The CDR3 region is CASSLLTSGGYEQYF. CDR3 bases: TGTGCCAGCAGCTTACTGACTAGCGGAGGGTACGAGCAGTACTTC.

The chain links TRBV7-9 to TRBJ1-4; no firm D call. This CDR3 has 12 residues. V was pared by 7 bases and J by 4 bases, with 7 bases between. Per germline, CDR1 SEHNR and CDR2 FQNEAQ (reference sequence). In DNA form, the CDR3 reads TGTGCCAGCAATCCCGGTAATGAAAAACTGTTTTTT. Translation: CASNPGNEKLFF.

As DNA, the CDR3 is TGTGCCAGCAGTGACTCGAGGAGGGTGGGAGGCGAGCAGTACTTC. This translates into CASSDSRRVGGEQYF. This chain connects TRBV6-4 to TRBJ2-7, with D possibly TRBD2 on 6 matching bases. Deletions cut 0 bases from V and 6 bases from J, with 15 bases between. The CDR3 runs 15 residues. The germline V gene has CDR1 MRHNA and CDR2 SNTAGT.

The chain recombines TRBV7-9 with TRBJ2-7; a possible D gene is TRBD2 (5 bases). Germline lookup yields CDR1 SEHNR and CDR2 FQNEAQ (reference sequence). Deletions cut 5 bases from V and 3 bases from J, with 11 bases between. The CDR3 covers 13 residues. The CDR3 DNA reads as TGTGCCAGCAGCGTGATCGACTACTACGAGCAGTACTTC. This sequence encodes CASSVIDYYEQYF.

This clone was seen a handful of times. The chain has TRBV9 and TRBJ2-1, with a possible D match to TRBD1 (6 bases). The germline gives CDR1 SGDLS, CDR2 YYNGEE. The CDR3 has 15 residues. Deletions cut 2 bases from V and 2 bases from J, with 11 bases between. This chain's CDR3 is CASSVQGNTYNEQFF. Here the CDR3 DNA reads TGTGCCAGCAGCGTTCAGGGGAACACCTACAATGAGCAGTTCTTC.

A remark on this clone: A read error may account for a junction end that differs from germline. The same CDR3 can be traced to other DNA sequences in this sample. The chain recombines TRBV7-9 with TRBJ2-5; no firm D call. Germline V lookup: CDR1 SEHNR, CDR2 FQNEAQ (reference sequence). The CDR3 runs to 14 residues. The CDR3 DNA is TGTGCCAGTAGCTTATGGGAACACCAAGAGACCCAGTACTTC. Its translation is CASSLWEHQETQYF.

About this clone: This CDR3 is also generated by other DNA sequences in the sample. The V and J genes are TRBV11-2 and TRBJ2-7, with a weak D call TRBD2 (6 bases). V gave up 3 bases and J gave up 3 bases, with 12 bases separating them. The CDR3 spans 14 residues. Per germline, CDR1 SGHAT and CDR2 FQNNGV. The CDR3 coding sequence is TGTGCCAGCAGCTTGGGAGGAGGCTACTACGAGCAGTACTTC. Translating it yields CASSLGGGYYEQYF.

The chain links TRBV7-3 to TRBJ1-1, with D uncertain. Looked up from germline, CDR1 is SGHTA and CDR2 is FQGTGA. The CDR3 sequence is 13 residues long. V dropped 1 base and J dropped 7 bases, with 10 bases sitting between them. Here the CDR3 reads CASSLILDYEAFF. CDR3 DNA: TGTGCCAGCAGCTTAATTTTGGATTATGAAGCTTTCTTT.

V gene TRBV28 combines with J gene TRBJ1-4; D is undetermined. The CDR3 is made up of 15 amino acids. Germline CDR1 is MDHEN and CDR2 is SYDVKM. The germline V and J ends were trimmed by 6 bases and 5 bases, with 16 bases remaining between them. Here the CDR3 DNA reads TGTGCCAGCAGCGAAGTTGGCAGGTTGAATGAAAAACTGTTTTTT. It codes for CASSEVGRLNEKLFF.

V and J are TRBV7-9 and TRBJ1-1; D perhaps matches TRBD1 (6 bases). Germline values: CDR1 SEHNR, CDR2 FQNEAQ (reference sequence). The CDR3 is 15 residues long. V was cut by 5 bases and J by 0 bases, with 13 bases left in between. The CDR3 loop is CASSPTGPMNTEAFF. In DNA, the CDR3 is TGTGCCAGCAGCCCGACAGGACCTATGAACACTGAAGCTTTCTTT.

The V call is TRBV13, the J call TRBJ2-3, with unresolved D. This CDR3 has 13 amino acids. V was pared by 7 bases and J by 2 bases, with 10 bases between. The germline gives CDR1 PRHDT, CDR2 FYEKMQ (reference sequence). The CDR3, as DNA: TGTGCCAGCAACTACAAGAACACAGATACGCAGTATTTT. Translating gives CASNYKNTDTQYF. The complete variable domain, with remaining parts taken from reference TRBV13 and TRBJ2-3, reads AAGVIQSPRHLIKEKRETATLKCYPIPRHDTVYWYQQGPGQDPQFLISFYEKMQSDKGSIPDRFSAQQFSDYHSELNMSSLELGDSALYFCASNYKNTDTQYFGPGTRLTVL.

The V gene is TRBV28, the J gene TRBJ2-7; tentative D call: TRBD2 (6 bases). The CDR3 is 15 residues long. The V gene lost 2 bases and the J gene lost 2 bases, with 13 bases spanning the gap. Germline CDR1 and CDR2: MDHEN and SYDVKM. The CDR3 sequence: CASSLTGVTAYEQYF. The DNA of the CDR3 is TGTGCCAGCAGTTTAACGGGGGTTACAGCCTACGAGCAGTACTTC.

V is TRBV19 and J is TRBJ2-7, with 8 bases identical to TRBD1. CDR1 is LNHDA, CDR2 SQIVND, per germline (reference sequence). The CDR3 length is 15 residues. The V segment lost 6 bases and the J segment 3 bases; nucleotides outside the gene matches: 10. The CDR3 bases are TGTGCCAGTAGGAAATCTAAAACAGGGGGCTACGAGCAGTACTTC. This codes for CASRKSKTGGYEQYF.

The CDR3 DNA is TGTGCTAGTGGACCCACCCCGGGGGGCGCTAGCACAGATACGCAGTATTTT. This codes for CASGPTPGGASTDTQYF. V gene TRBV12-5 combines with J gene TRBJ2-3; D may be TRBD2 (7 bases). Trimming left V 6 bases short and J 0 bases short, with 19 bases between. This CDR3 contains 17 residues. Germline V gene lookup returns CDR1 LGHNT and CDR2 FRNRAP.

This clone was counted many times. The chain has TRBV27 and TRBJ1-2, with 9 bases matching TRBD1. The CDR3 spans 15 residues. The germline gives CDR1 MNHEY, CDR2 SMNVEV (reference sequence). V lost 6 bases to trimming and J lost 7 bases; unmatched junction nucleotides: 12. The CDR3 protein is CASRPLTGGLSGYTF. CDR3 in DNA: TGTGCCAGCAGGCCTCTAACAGGGGGCCTGAGTGGCTACACCTTC.

This chain links TRBV7-8 with TRBJ1-3; D is ambiguous. The CDR3 is 12 amino acids. V was pared by 5 bases and J by 9 bases, with 11 bases between. Germline V gene lookup returns CDR1 SGHVS and CDR2 FQNEAQ. This CDR3 reads CASSPDGSTIYF. The CDR3 bases are TGTGCCAGCAGCCCAGATGGGAGCACCATATATTTT.